In its sample, the clone carrying this TCR beta chain was seen a few times. Its antigen is not identified. Looked up from germline, CDR1 is DFQATT and CDR2 is SNEGSKA (reference sequence). Unmatched junction bases numbered 11, after V lost 6 bases and J lost 3 bases. This CDR3 has 15 amino acids. This sample's time point: newly diagnosed GD, antithyroid drugs for less than 3 months. The TCR library was made from RNA extracted from PBMCs. Both iRepertoire HTBI primers and Arm-PCR of CDR3 regions were used to build the TCR beta libraries. TCRdb called the multiplex PCR reads again in MiXCR, with one record for every CDR3 protein. The data show approximately 470,000 distinct CDR3 sequences, with around 16% seen just once and 10% to 15% held by the top ten. The data derive from a study of regulatory T cells in long-lasting Graves disease. Findings and caveats of the study: Persistent Graves' patients showed reduced TCR diversity versus newly diagnosed patients. Thyroid tissue went unexamined; only peripheral blood was analyzed.

These data were likewise used in another study, on T cells in Graves' hyperthyroidism and ophthalmopathy. That work contributes: The study used the HTBI primer set for a first-round RT-PCR of the TCR CDR3.

This TCR derives from a man aged 40-50 years with Graves disease. The V gene is TRBV20-1, the J gene TRBJ2-3, with TRBD2 matching 8 bases. Sample: peripheral blood mononuclear cells (PBMCs), taken at new diagnosis, from a patient treated with antithyroid drugs. The CDR3 loop is CSALQAGAYTDTQYF. Here the CDR3 DNA reads TGCAGTGCGCTTCAAGCGGGAGCATATACAGATACGCAGTATTTT.